This passage covers 29 T cell receptor beta chains from one sample sequenced in a study of CD8 T cells in Susac syndrome. The authors reverse transcribed about 0.5 to 1 ug RNA with random hexamers. TCRdb re-called the immunoSEQ multiplex PCR reads with MiXCR, one entry per CDR3 protein. Of more than 85,000 distinct CDR3 sequences in the sample, 90% to 98% are singletons; the top ten hold 0.075% to 0.1%. Sample: CD4+ T cells from PBMCs. The receptors derive from a human donor in good health.

The chain links TRBV29-1 to TRBJ2-7; 9 bases are a match to TRBD1. CDR3 length: 13 amino acids. Germline CDR1 reads SQVTM; CDR2 reads ANQGSEA. V trimming: 7 bases; J trimming: 0 bases; junction bases outside the gene matches: 4. CDR3 loop: CSAGQGNSYEQYF. The CDR3 DNA follows: TGCAGCGCTGGACAGGGGAACTCCTACGAGCAGTACTTC.

The rearrangement links TRBV12-3 or TRBV12-4 to TRBJ2-7, with 9 bases matching TRBD2. With 3 bases clipped from V and 6 bases from J, the junction kept 3 bases outside the gene matches. This CDR3 region has 13 residues. In nucleotides, the CDR3 is TGTGCCAGCAGTTTTTGGCGGGAGGGCGAGCAGTACTTC. It yields the protein CASSFWREGEQYF.

V and J are TRBV19 and TRBJ1-1; TRBD1 matches at 9 bases. Germline values: CDR1 LNHDA, CDR2 SQIVND (reference sequence). Trimming cost V 8 bases and J 4 bases; bases outside gene matches: 17. The CDR3 runs 17 residues. Here the CDR3 reads CASATGTGTPEGTEAFF. The CDR3 nucleotides are TGTGCCAGTGCGACGGGGACAGGGACCCCTGAGGGCACTGAAGCTTTCTTT. The full variable domain, with the rest looked up from reference TRBV19 and TRBJ1-1, is DGGITQSPKYLFRKEGQNVTLSCEQNLNHDAMYWYRQDPGQGLRLIYYSQIVNDFQKGDIAEGYSVSREKKESFPLTVTSAQKNPTAFYLCASATGTGTPEGTEAFFGQGTRLTVV.

This clonotype showed up just once. The chain carries TRBV29-1 and TRBJ2-1, with 7 bases identical to TRBD2. This CDR3 has 14 residues. J was trimmed by 2 bases and V by 7 bases; bases with no gene match: 8. Germline CDR1 reads SQVTM; CDR2 reads ANQGSEA. The DNA for the CDR3 is TGCAGCGCAACCGTAGCGGGCACCTACAATGAGCAGTTCTTC. The encoded protein is CSATVAGTYNEQFF.

V and J are TRBV25-1 and TRBJ2-4, with a tentative D call TRBD1 (6 bases). Trimming shortened V by 5 bases and J by 1 base, and 9 bases separated the two germline ends. The germline gives CDR1 MGHDK, CDR2 SYGVNS. The CDR3 covers 14 residues. The CDR3 region is CASSPQGAKNIQYF. Written as DNA, the CDR3 is TGTGCCAGCAGTCCCCAGGGGGCCAAAAACATTCAGTACTTC.

The chain employs TRBV9 and TRBJ2-5; 7 bases fit TRBD2. Germline CDR1 is SGDLS and CDR2 is YYNGEE. J lost 1 base, V lost 2 bases, and 2 bases had no gene match. The CDR3 loop spans 14 amino acids. Here the CDR3 DNA reads TGTGCCAGCAGCGTGGGGGGGTTCCAAGAGACCCAGTACTTC. Protein sequence: CASSVGGFQETQYF.

This chain joins TRBV30 and TRBJ1-5; TRBD1 is a possible D gene (6 bases). CDR3 length: 15 amino acids. CDR1 is GTSNPN and CDR2 is SVGIG in the germline V gene (reference sequence). With 1 base removed from V and 2 bases from J, the gap between germline ends came to 12 bases. The CDR3 region is CAWSGGRGGNQPQHF. CDR3 DNA: TGTGCCTGGAGTGGGGGGCGAGGGGGCAATCAGCCCCAGCATTTT.

The chain uses TRBV7-8 and TRBJ2-3, with 7 bases aligning to TRBD2. J gave up 2 bases and V 3 bases, and 8 bases lay outside the gene matches. Germline lookup yields CDR1 SGHVS and CDR2 FQNEAQ. The CDR3 covers 16 residues. The CDR3 DNA sequence: TGTGCCAGCAGCTTCAGGCGGGAGCTGCTCACAGATACGCAGTATTTT. Translation: CASSFRRELLTDTQYF.

The chain employs TRBV9 and TRBJ1-5; D might be TRBD1 (6 bases). The CDR3 spans 14 residues. V lost 4 bases to trimming and J lost 5 bases, with 13 bases between them. Germline assignment: CDR1 SGDLS and CDR2 YYNGEE. As DNA, the CDR3 is TGTGCCAGCAGCCCCCCGGGGGCAGATCAGCCCCAGCATTTT. Its protein product is CASSPPGADQPQHF.

The V gene is TRBV7-2, the J gene TRBJ2-2; D uncertain. The germline gives CDR1 SGHTA, CDR2 FQGNSA. The CDR3 runs 15 residues. V lost 1 base to trimming and J lost 6 bases, with 12 bases between them. The CDR3 is CASSLDRIHPGELFF. For the CDR3, the DNA is TGTGCCAGCAGCTTAGATCGAATACACCCCGGGGAGCTGTTTTTT. The variable domain in full, completed from reference TRBV7-2 and TRBJ2-2, reads GAGVSQSPSNKVTEKGKDVELRCDPISGHTALYWYRQSLGQGLEFLIYFQGNSAPDKSGLPSDRFSAERTGGSVSTLTIQRTQQEDSAVYLCASSLDRIHPGELFFGEGSRLTVL.

The CDR3 protein is CASRDKASKNIQYF. The CDR3 DNA is TGTGCCAGCAGGGACAAAGCTTCCAAAAACATTCAGTACTTC. The chain employs TRBV2 and TRBJ2-4; TRBD1 is a possible D gene (5 bases). The germline gives CDR1 SNHLY, CDR2 FYNNEI. The CDR3 consists of 14 residues. Trimming removed 6 bases from V and 2 bases from J, with 11 bases in between. The full variable domain, its missing parts supplied by reference TRBV2 and TRBJ2-4, is EPEVTQTPSHQVTQMGQEVILRCVPISNHLYFYWYRQILGQKVEFLVSFYNNEISEKSEIFDDQFSVERPDGSNFTLKIRSTKLEDSAMYFCASRDKASKNIQYFGAGTRLSVL.

This chain uses TRBV16 with TRBJ2-1; 9 bases match TRBD2. Germline-derived CDR1 and CDR2 are KGHSY and FQNENV. The CDR3 sequence is 15 residues long. V lost 2 bases to trimming and J lost 9 bases; unmatched junction nucleotides: 8. Here the CDR3 reads CASSQLTSGGVEQFF. DNA for the CDR3: TGTGCCAGCAGCCAACTGACTAGCGGAGGCGTTGAGCAGTTCTTC.

V usage is TRBV7-2 and J usage is TRBJ2-1; tentatively, D is TRBD2 (6 bases). CDR3 size: 15 residues. The germline CDR1 and CDR2 sequences are SGHTA and FQGNSA. Trimming cost V 7 bases and J 4 bases, with 17 bases left between them. The CDR3 DNA reads TGTGCCAGCACCCTCCGGGTGGGGGGATACAATGAGCAGTTCTTC. It codes for CASTLRVGGYNEQFF.

This clonotype was observed once. J is TRBJ2-1 and V is TRBV2; D remains unclear. The CDR3 is made up of 14 amino acids. V gave up 6 bases and J gave up 5 bases, with 14 bases separating them. Germline V lookup: CDR1 SNHLY, CDR2 FYNNEI. In DNA form, the CDR3 reads TGTGCCAGCAGCCTCGGGTCCATCAACAATGAGCAGTTCTTC. It yields the protein CASSLGSINNEQFF.

This clonotype was seen a few times. This chain connects TRBV28 to TRBJ2-1; D is tentatively TRBD1 or TRBD2 (5 bases each). Trimming took 2 bases from V and 9 from J, leaving 20 bases between them. The CDR3 is made up of 16 amino acids. Per the germline V gene, CDR1 is MDHEN and CDR2 is SYDVKM. Here the CDR3 DNA reads TGTGCCAGCAGTTTAATCGGGCATCCCTCAGGGAGTGAGCAGTTCTTC. Translated, it gives CASSLIGHPSGSEQFF.

This rearrangement joins TRBV11-2 to TRBJ2-2; weak D call: TRBD2 (6 bases). V was trimmed by 1 base and J by 7 bases, leaving 10 bases between them. Germline values: CDR1 SGHAT, CDR2 FQNNGV. There are 14 residues in the CDR3. The CDR3 sequence is CASSLAERVGELFF. The CDR3 bases are TGTGCCAGCAGCTTAGCGGAGCGGGTCGGGGAGCTGTTTTTT.

The gene calls are TRBV4-1 and TRBJ1-1; 8 positions match TRBD1. V trimming: 3 bases; J trimming: 2 bases; junction bases outside the gene matches: 5. The CDR3 runs 15 residues. CDR1 is MGHRA, CDR2 YSYEKL, per germline. CDR3 coding DNA: TGCGCCAGCAGCCATGTCGGACAGGGCAACACTGAAGCTTTCTTT. Translated: CASSHVGQGNTEAFF.

This chain connects TRBV7-9 to TRBJ2-5, with a weak D call TRBD2 (5 bases). Germline loops: CDR1 SEHNR, CDR2 FQNEAQ (reference sequence). Trimming left V 1 base short and J 3 bases short, with 12 bases between. This CDR3 has 15 amino acids. The CDR3 sequence: CASSLGRTFKETQYF. CDR3 in DNA: TGTGCCAGCAGCTTAGGAAGGACTTTCAAAGAGACCCAGTACTTC.

DNA for the CDR3: TGTGCCAGCAGCTTGCTAGGGACACAGAGCTCCTACGAGCAGTACTTC. It is translated as CASSLLGTQSSYEQYF. The V and J genes are TRBV5-6 and TRBJ2-7; TRBD1 is a possible D gene (6 bases). The V end was cut by 1 base, the J end by 0 bases, with 14 bases between. Per germline, CDR1 SGHDT and CDR2 YYEEEE. The CDR3 length is 16 residues.

The rearrangement uses TRBV4-2 and TRBJ2-5, with D perhaps being TRBD1 or TRBD2 (6 bases each). The CDR3 has 15 residues. Germline V gene data show CDR1 as LGHNA and CDR2 as YNFKEQ. The V gene lost 2 bases and the J gene lost 5 bases, with 15 bases spanning the gap. The CDR3 is CASSQRGGTVETQYF. CDR3 coding DNA: TGTGCCAGCAGCCAAAGAGGGGGGACGGTGGAGACCCAGTACTTC.

The gene calls are TRBV28 and TRBJ2-5; 11 bases agree with TRBD2. The germline gives CDR1 MDHEN, CDR2 SYDVKM. V gave up 1 base and J gave up 5 bases; unmatched junction bases: 9. The CDR3 totals 17 residues. The CDR3 protein is CASSLYPSGRSWETQYF. CDR3 DNA: TGTGCCAGCAGTTTATACCCTAGCGGGAGGAGTTGGGAGACCCAGTACTTC. Combining the CDR3 with reference TRBV28 and TRBJ2-5 gives the whole variable domain DVKVTQSSRYLVKRTGEKVFLECVQDMDHENMFWYRQDPGLGLRLIYFSYDVKMKEKGDIPEGYSVSREKKERFSLILESASTNQTSMYLCASSLYPSGRSWETQYFGPGTRLLVL.

V and J are TRBV20-1 and TRBJ2-5; D ambiguous. The V and J ends lost 0 bases and 2 bases respectively, with 10 bases between them. The CDR3 spans 14 residues. The germline gives CDR1 DFQATT, CDR2 SNEGSKA (reference sequence). The CDR3 DNA reads as TGCAGTGCTAGAGATCGACTCGGTCAAGAGACCCAGTACTTC. Translation gives CSARDRLGQETQYF.

This clonotype appeared once. The chain combines TRBV12-3 or TRBV12-4 with TRBJ1-5; 8 bases align to TRBD1. The CDR3 length is 14 residues. The ends lost 2 bases at V and 5 bases at J; junction bases unmatched: 2. For the CDR3, the DNA is TGTGCCAGCAGTTTACAGGGGGCGGATCAGCCCCAGCATTTT. This gives the protein CASSLQGADQPQHF.

The chain employs TRBV7-2 and TRBJ1-1; no reliable D call. CDR1 and CDR2 from the germline V gene are SGHTA and FQGNSA. V was pared by 5 bases and J by 5 bases, with 15 bases between. The CDR3 spans 14 residues. CDR3 in amino acids: CASSPQSLGTEAFF. The CDR3 DNA is TGTGCCAGCAGCCCCCAGTCCCTTGGAACTGAAGCTTTCTTT.

The chain carries TRBV15 and TRBJ2-5, with D uncertain. Germline CDR1 is LNHNV and CDR2 is YYDKDF (reference sequence). With 2 bases removed from V and 5 bases from J, the gap between germline ends came to 6 bases. There are 12 residues in the CDR3. The CDR3 reads CATSRQKETQYF. The CDR3 DNA follows: TGTGCCACCAGCAGACAAAAGGAGACCCAGTACTTC.

This clonotype has a single count. The chain carries TRBV6-6 and TRBJ2-7, with 8 bases aligning to TRBD2. The V gene's germline CDR1 is MNHNY and CDR2 SVGAGI (reference sequence). The CDR3 is made up of 14 amino acids. The V gene end was trimmed by 5 bases and the J gene end by 7 bases; junction bases not matched to a gene: 10. The CDR3 DNA reads as TGTGCCAGCAGTCTGGACTACCCGGGGGGGGAGCAGTACTTC. It encodes CASSLDYPGGEQYF.

This chain connects TRBV19 to TRBJ2-5; TRBD1 matches 9 bases. Germline V CDR1 and CDR2: LNHDA, SQIVND (reference sequence). The CDR3 has 14 amino acids. V gave up 5 bases and J gave up 6 bases; unmatched junction bases: 7. CDR3 DNA sequence: TGTGCCAGTAGTTTCCGGGACAGGGCGAAGACCCAGTACTTC. Translating gives CASSFRDRAKTQYF.

This chain uses TRBV11-2 with TRBJ2-1, with D perhaps TRBD2 (5 bases). Between the trimmed V and J ends, which lost 5 bases and 0 bases, there was a span of 17 bases. Germline V gene lookup returns CDR1 SGHAT and CDR2 FQNNGV. This CDR3 contains 17 residues. The CDR3 spells CASSPDSGLSSYNEQFF. For the CDR3, the DNA is TGTGCCAGCAGCCCTGATAGTGGACTGAGCTCCTACAATGAGCAGTTCTTC. The full variable domain, in which reference TRBV11-2 and TRBJ2-1 provide the parts outside the CDR3, is EAGVAQSPRYKIIEKRQSVAFWCNPISGHATLYWYQQILGQGPKLLIQFQNNGVVDDSQLPKDRFSAERLKGVDSTLKIQPAKLEDSAVYLCASSPDSGLSSYNEQFFGPGTRLTVL.

V gene TRBV30 combines with J gene TRBJ1-1, with D unclear. This CDR3 region has 13 residues. Germline CDR1 GTSNPN, CDR2 SVGIG (reference sequence). V was trimmed by 2 bases and J by 4 bases, leaving 11 bases between them. The CDR3, as DNA: TGTGCCTGGAGTCTATATCTCCGCACTGAAGCTTTCTTT. It translates to CAWSLYLRTEAFF.